This T cell receptor (beta chain) came from a study of blood T cell repertoires in COVID-19. Study at large: The origin of the acute and convalescent COVID-19 samples was the United States, Italy and Spain. T cells, B-cell-depleted T cells, or PBMCs provided the cDNA or gDNA that served as material.

Original analysis: For nucleated cells, counts were estimated from reference gene primer amplification. Profiling relied on immunoSEQ multiplex PCR, and the TCRdb table lists in-frame clones only, not all of them. The V and J calls and the clone size are those of that table, but D and trimming were determined from the DNA. The data contain about 150,000 clones, around 90% of them singletons. The CDR3 totals 14 residues. Germline CDR1 and CDR2: SGDLS and YYNGEE. V was pared by 0 bases and J by 4 bases, with 9 bases between. The rearrangement links TRBV9 to TRBJ2-3, with D hard to call. Sequencing was performed on peripheral blood. The sequence came from a woman aged 55-69 years with active or convalescent COVID-19. This CDR3 is CASSVVQNADTQYF. The CDR3 nucleotides read TGTGCCAGCAGCGTAGTTCAGAATGCAGATACGCAGTATTTT.